Sequencing of this TCR beta chain was carried out in a study of technical replicates of blood from a handful of donors. Libraries were prepared by immunoSEQ multiplex PCR; TCRdb keeps only in-frame clonotypes and omits some of them. The table has 65,000 to 85,000 clones, roughly 97% seen once. Trimming at V came to 4 bases and at J to 2 bases, leaving 4 bases not matched to a gene. The germline V gene has CDR1 SGHTA and CDR2 FQGNSA. CDR3 length equals 14 residues. The chain has TRBV7-2 and TRBJ2-7; the match to TRBD1 covers 8 bases. This sequence was found in a human donor in good health. Sequencing was performed on T cells isolated from PBMCs. The CDR3 spells CASSWNRGTYEQYF. CDR3 in DNA: TGTGCCAGCAGCTGGAACAGGGGGACCTACGAGCAGTACTTC.